This entry lists 30 T cell receptor beta chains sequenced from one sample in a study of blood T cell repertoires in COVID-19. Assay: immunoSEQ multiplex PCR; the TCRdb copy retains only in-frame clones and omits some. The data hold about 340,000 clones, with under 95% observed a single time. Material for sequencing was peripheral blood. The receptor set was obtained from a woman between 18 and 29 years old who had recovered from COVID-19.

The chain couples TRBV2 to TRBJ2-7, with 8 nucleotides matching TRBD1. Per germline, CDR1 SNHLY and CDR2 FYNNEI. CDR3 length: 14 residues. The trim removed 7 bases at V and 4 bases at J, leaving 9 bases unmatched. The CDR3 nucleotides are TGTGCCAGCATAAGGGCAGGGGGCGATTACGAGCAGTACGTC. Protein sequence: CASIRAGGDYEQYV.

The chain couples TRBV7-9 to TRBJ2-5; the match to TRBD1 covers 9 bases. V shed 3 bases and J 0 bases; nucleotides not matched to a gene: 11. The CDR3 extends over 18 amino acids. CDR1 and CDR2 (germline): SEHNR, FQNEAQ (reference sequence). The CDR3 DNA sequence: TGTGCCAGCAGCTTTAAGACAGGGGGGTCCAATTACCAAGAGACCCAGTACTTC. It encodes CASSFKTGGSNYQETQYF.

The chain combines TRBV4-3 with TRBJ1-2; unclear D gene. V lost 0 bases and J 10 bases, leaving 12 bases between the germline ends. The CDR3 totals 13 residues. The germline V gene has CDR1 LGHNA and CDR2 YSLEER. CDR3 sequence (DNA): TGCGCCAGCAGCCAAGATAGGCTAGGAGACTACACCTTC. This gives the protein CASSQDRLGDYTF.

CDR3 in amino acids: CAWREGHTGELFF. CDR3 bases: TGTGCCTGGAGGGAAGGACATACCGGGGAGCTGTTTTTT. V is TRBV30 and J is TRBJ2-2; D is perhaps TRBD1 (5 bases). The CDR3 length is 13 residues. CDR1 is GTSNPN, CDR2 SVGIG, per germline (reference sequence). Trimming removed 3 bases from V and 5 bases from J, with 10 bases in between.

The chain has TRBV15 and TRBJ1-4; possible D gene TRBD1, 6 bases. The germline V gene encodes CDR1 LNHNV and CDR2 YYDKDF (reference sequence). The CDR3 contains 14 residues. V was cut by 4 bases and J by 8 bases, with 14 bases left in between. In DNA, the CDR3 is TGTGCCACCAGCAACACAGGGTATCGCGAAAAACTGTTTTTT. The encoded protein is CATSNTGYREKLFF. The full variable domain, in which reference TRBV15 and TRBJ1-4 provide the parts outside the CDR3, is DAMVIQNPRYQVTQFGKPVTLSCSQTLNHNVMYWYQQKSSQAPKLLFHYYDKDFNNEADTPDNFQSRRPNTSFCFLDIRSPGLGDTAMYLCATSNTGYREKLFFGSGTQLSVL.

The V and J genes are TRBV12-2 and TRBJ2-7; TRBD2, the table's D call, lacks a check against the DNA. TRBV12-2 is designated a pseudogene. There are 12 residues in the CDR3. The CDR3 region is CASRPDLYEQYV. The CDR3 DNA reads as TGTGCAAGTCGCCCGGACTTGTACGAGCAGTACGTC.

The V call is TRBV18, the J call TRBJ1-1; 7 positions agree with TRBD1. With V trimmed by 0 bases and J by 2 bases, 6 bases remained unmatched. Germline CDR1 reads KGHSH; CDR2 reads LQKENI. The CDR3 length is 16 residues. In DNA, the CDR3 is TGTGCCAGCTCACCACCTTCAGGGGGGCTAAACACTGAAGCTTTCTTT. This translates into CASSPPSGGLNTEAFF.

The chain uses TRBV5-8 and TRBJ1-4; perhaps TRBD1 as D (5 bases). Trimming took off 0 bases at V and 7 bases at J, with 16 bases between the two ends. Germline assignment: CDR1 SGHTS and CDR2 YDEGEE. CDR3 length: 16 amino acids. The CDR3 DNA is TGTGCCAGCAGCTTGGGTGTCTCCAGGGAGGGTGAAAAACTGTTTTTT. Amino acids: CASSLGVSREGEKLFF.

This rearrangement joins TRBV27 to TRBJ1-6; no reliable D call. This CDR3 has 15 residues. Germline-derived CDR1 and CDR2 are MNHEY and SMNVEV (reference sequence). The ends were cut back, 6 bases at V and 0 bases at J, with 9 bases in the middle. The CDR3, as DNA: TGTGCCAGCAGGGCGGGGAGCTCCTATAATTCACCCCTCCACTTT. Translated, it gives CASRAGSSYNSPLHF.

The V gene is TRBV2, the J gene TRBJ1-5; D is unresolved. The V end was cut by 2 bases, the J end by 7 bases, with 15 bases between. CDR3 length: 15 amino acids. Germline values: CDR1 SNHLY, CDR2 FYNNEI. The chain's CDR3 is CASSELGPGTQPQHF. In nucleotides, the CDR3 is TGTGCCAGCAGTGAATTAGGTCCGGGTACACAGCCCCAGCATTTT.

This sequence joins TRBV21-1 and TRBJ2-7; the D call of TRBD1 is as the table states it, not checked on the DNA. TRBV21-1 is classified as a pseudogene. The CDR3 has 17 residues. The CDR3 sequence is CASSKRRQTPLLYEQYV. In DNA form, the CDR3 reads TGTGCCAGCAGCAAACGGCGACAGACCCCCCTTCTTTACGAGCAGTACGTC.

The chain joins TRBV6-5 to TRBJ2-1; TRBD2 matches 15 bases. V shed 8 bases and J 12 bases; nucleotides not matched to a gene: 8. Germline loops: CDR1 MNHEY, CDR2 SVGAGI. The length of the CDR3 is 14 residues. In DNA, the CDR3 is TGTGCCAGCCATATCCCGGGACTAGCGGGAGGGCAGTTCTTC. Protein product: CASHIPGLAGGQFF.

The rearrangement uses TRBV27 and TRBJ1-5, with 8 positions matching TRBD1. Looked up from germline, CDR1 is MNHEY and CDR2 is SMNVEV (reference sequence). The CDR3 consists of 14 residues. V shed 5 bases and J 7 bases; nucleotides not matched to a gene: 7. Here the CDR3 DNA reads TGTGCCAGCAGTCCGACAGGGGTAGGCCAGCCCCAGCATTTT. Amino acids: CASSPTGVGQPQHF.

V and J are TRBV6-2 or TRBV6-3 and TRBJ1-4, with 9 bases fitting TRBD1. Per the germline V gene, CDR1 is MNHEY and CDR2 is SVGEGT. The CDR3 is 16 amino acids. The V gene end was trimmed by 4 bases and the J gene end by 7 bases; junction bases not matched to a gene: 10. The CDR3 region is CASSLFGQGRPEKLFF. DNA for the CDR3: TGTGCCAGCAGTTTATTCGGACAGGGGCGACCTGAAAAACTGTTTTTT.

V usage is TRBV4-3 and J usage is TRBJ1-1; no reliable D call. This CDR3 is 13 amino acids long. CDR1 and CDR2 from the germline V gene are LGHNA and YSLEER. V gave up 2 bases and J gave up 1 base, with 5 bases separating them. CDR3 nucleotides: TGCGCCAGCAGCCAACGACAGAACACTGAAGCTTTCTTT. Its translation is CASSQRQNTEAFF.

The chain recombines TRBV12-3 or TRBV12-4 with TRBJ2-2; D is perhaps TRBD1 (6 bases). The CDR3 contains 13 residues. Trimming cost V 6 bases and J 5 bases, with 10 bases left between them. DNA for the CDR3: TGTGCCAGCAGCCGGGGACATACCGGGGAGCTGTTTTTT. Protein sequence: CASSRGHTGELFF.

CDR3 DNA sequence: TGTGCCACCCGACTAGCGGGGACAGATACGCAGTATTTT. Protein product: CATRLAGTDTQYF. This chain joins TRBV24-1 and TRBJ2-3, with 11 nucleotides matching TRBD2. V trimming: 9 bases; J trimming: 3 bases; junction bases outside the gene matches: 1. There are 13 residues in the CDR3. Germline V gene sequence: CDR1 KGHDR, CDR2 SFDVKD.

The count of this clone is one. The chain is built from TRBV6-6 and TRBJ1-6; 8 nucleotides match TRBD1. The CDR3 is 13 amino acids. The V segment lost 5 bases and the J segment 9 bases; nucleotides outside the gene matches: 3. CDR1 and CDR2 from the germline V gene are MNHNY and SVGAGI (reference sequence). Here the CDR3 reads CASSRTGFSPLHF. CDR3 DNA sequence: TGTGCCAGCAGTCGGACAGGGTTTTCACCCCTCCACTTT.

The rearrangement links TRBV5-1 to TRBJ2-5; a possible D gene is TRBD1 (6 bases). V lost 4 bases and J lost 0, with 22 bases in between. The CDR3 consists of 18 residues. Germline V gene sequence: CDR1 SGHRS, CDR2 YFSETQ. The CDR3 DNA reads as TGCGCCAGCAGCCTAAATTTCCTCGGACAGACCTACCAAGAGACCCAGTACTTC. It codes for CASSLNFLGQTYQETQYF.

This clone has only a few counts. The chain uses TRBV10-1 and TRBJ1-2; D is ambiguous. The CDR3 extends over 12 amino acids. Germline V CDR1 and CDR2: WNHNN, SYGVQD (reference sequence). Trimming cost V 3 bases and J 4 bases, with 6 bases left between them. For the CDR3, the DNA is TGCGCCAGCAGTGACGGTTTCTATGGCTACACCTTC. Its translation: CASSDGFYGYTF.

The chain is built from TRBV5-3 and TRBJ1-4; D perhaps matches TRBD1 (5 bases). TRBV5-3 is noted as an ORF with a role that remains uncertain. This CDR3 has 16 amino acids. V was pared by 4 bases and J by 6 bases, with 19 bases between. This CDR3 reads CARSTRTQERDEKLFF. The CDR3 DNA reads as TGTGCCAGAAGCACAAGAACACAGGAGCGGGATGAAAAACTGTTTTTT.

J is TRBJ2-1 and V is TRBV3-1 (or the pseudogene TRBV3-2); TRBD2 aligns across 7 bases. The CDR3 has 15 amino acids. From germline, CDR1 is LGHDT and CDR2 YNNKEL (reference sequence). The trim removed 0 bases at V and 4 bases at J, leaving 3 bases unmatched. CDR3 in DNA: TGTGCCAGCAGCCAAGATTCTAGCGGTTACAATGAGCAGTTCTTC. Translated, it gives CASSQDSSGYNEQFF.

The gene calls are TRBV18 and TRBJ1-1; 8 bases agree with TRBD1. The CDR3 extends over 14 amino acids. The germline V gene has CDR1 KGHSH and CDR2 LQKENI. With 6 bases clipped from V and 5 bases from J, the junction kept 8 bases outside the gene matches. CDR3 DNA: TGTGCCAGCTCGGTGACAGGGGAGTGGACTGAAGCTTTCTTT. It encodes CASSVTGEWTEAFF.

This clone has only one observation. The gene calls are TRBV9 and TRBJ2-3, with D maybe TRBD2 (6 bases). Trimming pared 0 bases from V and 2 bases from J, leaving 13 bases between. The CDR3 contains 16 residues. Germline CDR1 reads SGDLS; CDR2 reads YYNGEE. The CDR3 loop reads CASSVVLGGPTDTQYF. CDR3 in DNA: TGTGCCAGCAGCGTAGTATTGGGAGGCCCCACAGATACGCAGTATTTT. The full variable domain, completed using reference TRBV9 and TRBJ2-3, is DSGVTQTPKHLITATGQRVTLRCSPRSGDLSVYWYQQSLDQGLQFLIQYYNGEERAKGNILERFSAQQFPDLHSELNLSSLELGDSALYFCASSVVLGGPTDTQYFGPGTRLTVL.

The rearrangement links TRBV11-2 to TRBJ2-1, with 13 bases that match TRBD2. Germline assignment: CDR1 SGHAT and CDR2 FQNNGV. The V gene end was trimmed by 3 bases and the J gene end by 3 bases; junction bases not matched to a gene: 8. The CDR3 is 18 residues long. CDR3 bases: TGTGCCAGCAGCTTCTCCGGGACTAGCGGGGCTTTCTACAATGAGCAGTTCTTC. Protein: CASSFSGTSGAFYNEQFF.

The chain is built from TRBV6-6 and TRBJ1-1, with TRBD1 identical over 7 bases. The CDR3 covers 16 residues. Germline lookup yields CDR1 MNHNY and CDR2 SVGAGI (reference sequence). V trimming: 5 bases; J trimming: 0 bases; junction bases outside the gene matches: 9. The CDR3 is CASSRRQGPLNTEAFF. CDR3 sequence (DNA): TGTGCCAGCAGTCGCCGACAGGGACCCTTGAACACTGAAGCTTTCTTT.

J is TRBJ1-3 and V is TRBV30; D unclear. CDR1 GTSNPN and CDR2 SVGIG come from the germline V gene (reference sequence). Trimming pared 0 bases from V and 0 bases from J, leaving 12 bases between. There are 16 residues in the CDR3. CDR3 in DNA: TGTGCCTGGAGTGTATTCACGGGTGGCTCTGGAAACACCATATATTTT. This translates into CAWSVFTGGSGNTIYF.

This chain connects TRBV10-2 to TRBJ1-3, with no clear D. The CDR3 has 17 residues. V gave up 0 bases and J gave up 0 bases, with 12 bases separating them. From germline, CDR1 is WSHSY and CDR2 SAAADI. The CDR3 nucleotides read TGCGCCAGCAGTGAGTCGTGGCCGAATCGCTCTGGAAACACCATATATTTT. Translation gives CASSESWPNRSGNTIYF.

V is TRBV7-9 and J is TRBJ1-1; maybe TRBD1 (5 bases). CDR3 length equals 14 residues. Trimming stripped 3 bases from V and 5 bases from J, with 13 bases between. CDR1 and CDR2 from the germline V gene are SEHNR and FQNEAQ (reference sequence). This chain's CDR3 is CASSLGRVGTEAFF. The CDR3 DNA follows: TGTGCCAGCAGCTTGGGCAGGGTAGGAACTGAAGCTTTCTTT.

The V gene is TRBV6-2 or TRBV6-3, the J gene TRBJ2-5; a possible D gene is TRBD2 (6 bases). The CDR3 spans 12 residues. Per germline, CDR1 MNHEY and CDR2 SVGEGT. V was pared by 4 bases and J by 7 bases, with 10 bases between. DNA for the CDR3: TGTGCCAGCAGTTTGGGGCGGGGGACCCAGTACTTC. Translating gives CASSLGRGTQYF.